Listed below are T cell receptor beta chains from one sample, sequenced in a study of blood T cell repertoires in COVID-19. Profiling relied on immunoSEQ multiplex PCR, and the TCRdb table lists in-frame clones only, not all of them. This table has 100,000 to 150,000 clones, around 89% appearing once. Source material: peripheral blood. The origin of the receptors is a man in his sixties with COVID-19, enrolled during active disease. CDR3s include the opening cysteine and the closing phenylalanine or tryptophan. A D gene is named only where the DNA matches it firmly. Clone size is stated in some rows and not others, as once, few, many or a class when expanded.

D gene,V gene,J gene,clone size,CDR3 protein,CDR3 DNA
.,TRBV9,TRBJ1-3,few,CASSVEIAGNTIYF,TGTGCCAGCAGCGTAGAAATAGCTGGAAACACCATATATTTT
TRBD1,TRBV4-1,TRBJ2-1,.,CASSQAGQGRREQFF,TGCGCCAGCAGCCAAGCCGGACAGGGTAGGCGTGAGCAGTTCTTC
TRBD2,TRBV7-9,TRBJ2-5,.,CASSLTSGQENQYF,TGTGCCAGCAGCTTGACTAGCGGACAAGAGAACCAGTACTTC
.,TRBV5-4,TRBJ1-2,.,CASSGGGLIYGYTF,TGTGCCAGCAGCGGAGGCGGGCTCATCTATGGCTACACCTTC
TRBD1,TRBV29-1,TRBJ1-1,.,CSVSLQGATISTEAFF,TGCAGCGTATCCCTACAGGGGGCGACTATTAGCACTGAAGCTTTCTTT
.,TRBV29-1,TRBJ1-1,.,CSVGVTVNTEAFF,TGCAGCGTTGGGGTGACAGTGAACACTGAAGCTTTCTTT
TRBD1,TRBV25-1,TRBJ2-6,.,CASSDTPGQGGGANVLTF,TGTGCCAGCAGTGACACGCCGGGACAGGGCGGTGGGGCCAACGTCCTGACTTTC
.,TRBV29-1,TRBJ1-1,.,CSVEGLGTRRSTEAFF,TGCAGCGTTGAAGGATTAGGGACAAGAAGATCCACTGAAGCTTTCTTT
TRBD1,TRBV18,TRBJ2-4,.,CASSPLSGTGGSFVKNIQYF,TGTGCCAGCTCACCACTTTCCGGGACAGGGGGAAGTTTTGTCAAAAACATTCAGTACTTC
.,TRBV6-2/TRBV6-3,TRBJ1-4,once,CASSYGEARGGELFF,TGTGCCAGCAGTTACGGCGAGGCGCGGGGCGGAGAACTGTTTTTT
.,TRBV5-1,TRBJ2-7,.,CASSLVAGTLYEQYF,TGCGCCAGCAGCTTGGTGGCCGGGACACTCTACGAGCAGTACTTC
TRBD2,TRBV5-4,TRBJ2-5,.,CASSQERGRQETQYF,TGTGCCAGCAGCCAAGAGCGGGGGAGACAAGAGACCCAGTACTTC
.,TRBV27,TRBJ2-3,.,CASSQGTGTDTQYF,TGTGCCAGCAGTCAAGGGACTGGCACAGATACGCAGTATTTT
.,TRBV5-5,TRBJ1-1,few,CASSLEVTGGPFF,TGTGCCAGCAGCTTGGAGGTGACAGGTGGGCCTTTCTTT
TRBD1,TRBV6-1,TRBJ1-2,once,CASSEFGTGGNQGGYTF,TGTGCCAGCAGTGAATTTGGGACAGGGGGCAATCAGGGCGGCTACACCTTC
.,TRBV5-1,TRBJ2-7,.,CASSLERATEQYF,TGCGCCAGCAGCTTAGAGAGGGCGACCGAGCAGTACTTC
.,TRBV5-4,TRBJ1-2,once,CASSFSEGSSLDYGYTF,TGTGCCAGCAGCTTCAGTGAGGGCAGCTCTCTTGACTATGGCTACACCTTC
TRBD2,TRBV5-3,TRBJ2-5,once,CARSLPLAGGPETQYF,TGTGCCAGAAGCTTACCACTAGCGGGGGGGCCGGAGACCCAGTACTTC
.,TRBV3-1/TRBV3-2,TRBJ1-5,.,CASSPGISNQPQHF,TGTGCCAGCAGCCCCGGGATTAGCAATCAGCCCCAGCATTTT
TRBD1,TRBV18,TRBJ1-1,.,CASSPGTGGNGEAFF,TGTGCCAGCTCACCCGGGACAGGGGGCAATGGTGAAGCTTTCTTT
TRBD2,TRBV6-1,TRBJ2-5,.,CASSEGRGTSVAETQYF,TGTGCCAGCAGTGAAGGTAGAGGGACTAGCGTTGCAGAGACCCAGTACTTC
TRBD2,TRBV14,TRBJ2-2,.,CASSTTQRGSRTGELFF,TGTGCCAGCAGCACCACTCAGCGGGGGAGCAGGACCGGGGAGCTGTTTTTT
.,TRBV11-2,TRBJ2-2,.,CASSLDGTGELFF,TGTGCCAGCAGCTTAGACGGCACCGGGGAGCTGTTTTTT
.,TRBV5-1,TRBJ2-5,.,CASGAGGAGETQYF,TGCGCCAGTGGGGCTGGGGGGGCCGGAGAGACCCAGTACTTC
.,TRBV10-1,TRBJ2-7,.,CASSDCERPYEQYF,TGCGCCAGCAGTGATTGCGAGCGCCCCTACGAGCAGTACTTC
.,TRBV5-1,TRBJ1-2,.,CASSLGQLNGYTF,TGCGCCAGCAGCTTGGGACAGCTGAATGGCTACACCTTC
.,TRBV6-1,TRBJ1-5,.,CASSEGGAHQPQHF,TGTGCCAGCAGTGAGGGGGGGGCCCATCAGCCCCAGCATTTT
.,TRBV6-5,TRBJ1-5,.,CASRPQEASNQPQHF,TGTGCCAGCCGGCCCCAGGAAGCTAGCAATCAGCCCCAGCATTTT
.,TRBV5-1,TRBJ2-2,.,CASSLRGQNTGELFF,TGCGCCAGCAGCTTGCGGGGACAAAACACCGGGGAGCTGTTTTTT
TRBD1,TRBV6-6,TRBJ1-2,once,CASTGGKVRYGYTF,TGTGCCAGCACAGGGGGAAAAGTTAGGTATGGCTACACCTTC
TRBD2,TRBV7-3,TRBJ2-3,.,CASSLSGTSGTDTQYF,TGTGCCAGCAGCTTAAGTGGTACTAGCGGCACAGATACGCAGTATTTT
TRBD2,TRBV7-3,TRBJ2-5,.,CASSPTSGDQETQYF,TGTGCCAGCAGTCCGACTAGCGGAGACCAAGAGACCCAGTACTTC
TRBD1,TRBV3-1/TRBV3-2,TRBJ1-2,.,CASSPHGTANYGYTF,TGTGCCAGCAGCCCTCACGGGACAGCGAACTATGGCTACACCTTC
TRBD2,TRBV27,TRBJ2-7,.,CASTQRGRTAANEQYF,TGTGCCAGCACGCAGCGGGGCAGGACGGCGGCGAACGAGCAGTACTTC
TRBD1,TRBV10-3,TRBJ1-1,.,CAISAWDRENTEAFF,TGTGCCATCAGTGCTTGGGACAGGGAGAACACTGAAGCTTTCTTT
.,TRBV28,TRBJ1-5,.,CASSLDFGEGQPQHF,TGTGCCAGCAGCTTAGACTTTGGGGAGGGGCAGCCCCAGCATTTT
TRBD1,TRBV5-6,TRBJ1-5,.,CASSLGTGNQPQHF,TGTGCCAGCAGCTTGGGGACAGGGAATCAGCCCCAGCATTTT
TRBD2,TRBV18,TRBJ2-7,.,CASSPPLAAGRSYEQYF,TGTGCCAGCTCACCACCACTAGCGGCGGGGCGGTCCTACGAGCAGTACTTC
TRBD1,TRBV6-6,TRBJ2-7,.,CASSYSRRTGGYEQYF,TGTGCCAGCAGTTACTCGCGTAGGACAGGGGGCTACGAGCAGTACTTC
TRBD1,TRBV7-2,TRBJ1-1,.,CASSSTGARTEAFF,TGTGCCAGCAGCTCCACAGGGGCGCGGACTGAAGCTTTCTTT
.,TRBV27,TRBJ1-5,once,CASSLAALNQPQHF,TGTGCCAGCAGTTTAGCGGCTCTCAATCAGCCCCAGCATTTT
.,TRBV21-1,TRBJ2-4,once,CASSRDRAAKNIQYF,TGTGCCAGCAGTAGAGACAGGGCGGCCAAAAACATTCAGTACTTC
.,TRBV7-2,TRBJ1-2,.,CASSLQGGAGYSYTF,TGTGCCAGCAGCTTACAAGGGGGGGCCGGATACAGCTACACCTTC
TRBD1,TRBV7-2,TRBJ2-7,.,CASRRTGEGYEQYF,TGTGCCAGCAGAAGGACAGGGGAGGGCTACGAGCAGTACTTC
TRBD2,TRBV3-1/TRBV3-2,TRBJ2-3,.,CASSWSGVSTDTQYF,TGTGCCAGCAGCTGGAGCGGGGTGAGCACAGATACGCAGTATTTT
.,TRBV5-1,TRBJ2-2,.,CASRRGNTGELFF,TGCGCCAGCCGGAGGGGGAACACCGGGGAGCTGTTTTTT
TRBD1,TRBV19,TRBJ1-5,.,CASSINRGQPQHF,TGTGCCAGTAGTATAAACAGGGGGCAGCCCCAGCATTTT
TRBD1,TRBV25-1,TRBJ1-6,.,CASTRTGGSPLHF,TGTGCCAGCACTAGAACAGGGGGATCACCCCTCCACTTT
.,TRBV9,TRBJ2-3,few,CASSVGGRSTTDTQYF,TGTGCCAGCAGCGTCGGCGGTAGGTCGACCACAGATACGCAGTATTTT
.,TRBV21-1,TRBJ2-2,once,CASSPLILVAGVNTGELFF,TGTGCCAGCAGCCCCCTAATCCTGGTAGCGGGGGTTAACACCGGGGAGCTGTTTTTT
TRBD2,TRBV7-2,TRBJ2-5,.,CASSLVSGRGVETQYF,TGTGCCAGCAGCTTAGTCTCAGGGAGGGGAGTCGAGACCCAGTACTTC
.,TRBV3-1/TRBV3-2,TRBJ1-2,.,CASSERQNYGYTF,TGTGCCAGCAGCGAAAGACAGAACTATGGCTACACCTTC
.,TRBV4-2,TRBJ2-1,.,CASSQDLQSSYNEQFF,TGTGCCAGCAGCCAGGATTTACAGAGCTCCTACAATGAGCAGTTCTTC
.,TRBV6-1,TRBJ1-1,.,CASSESRNTEAFF,TGTGCCAGCAGTGAATCTAGGAACACTGAAGCTTTCTTT
.,TRBV7-9,TRBJ1-5,few,CASSSTGSNQPQHF,TGTGCCAGCAGCTCTACAGGTAGCAATCAGCCCCAGCATTTT
TRBD1,TRBV2,TRBJ1-6,.,CASRRGQGFNSPLHF,TGTGCCAGCAGACGGGGACAGGGCTTTAATTCACCCCTCCACTTT
TRBD1,TRBV19,TRBJ1-2,.,CASRTPGQNYGGYTF,TGTGCCAGTAGAACTCCGGGACAGAACTATGGAGGCTACACCTTC
TRBD1,TRBV19,TRBJ1-5,.,CASRQQIRDRYRRYSNQPQHF,TGTGCCAGTAGACAGCAGATCAGGGACAGATACCGAAGATATAGCAATCAGCCCCAGCATTTT
.,TRBV19,TRBJ2-1,few,CASSKSGSGAYNEQFF,TGTGCCAGTAGTAAGTCTGGGAGCGGTGCATACAATGAGCAGTTCTTC
.,TRBV7-9,TRBJ2-7,.,CASSSVAAGDYEQYF,TGTGCCAGCAGCTCCGTCGCGGCAGGGGACTACGAGCAGTACTTC